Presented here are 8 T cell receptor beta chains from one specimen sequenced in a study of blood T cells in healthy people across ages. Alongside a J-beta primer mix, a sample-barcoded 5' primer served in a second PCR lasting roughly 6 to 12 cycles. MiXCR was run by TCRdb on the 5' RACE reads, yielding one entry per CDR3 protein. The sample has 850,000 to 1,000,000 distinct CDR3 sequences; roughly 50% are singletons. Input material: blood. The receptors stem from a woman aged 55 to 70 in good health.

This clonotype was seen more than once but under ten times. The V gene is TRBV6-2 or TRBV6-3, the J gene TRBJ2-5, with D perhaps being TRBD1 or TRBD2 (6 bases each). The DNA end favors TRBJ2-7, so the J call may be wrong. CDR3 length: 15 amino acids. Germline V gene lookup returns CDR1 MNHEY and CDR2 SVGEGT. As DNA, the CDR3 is TGTGCCAGCAGTTATCTGAGGGGGGTAACCTACGAGCAGTACTTC. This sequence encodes CASSYLRGVTYEQYF.

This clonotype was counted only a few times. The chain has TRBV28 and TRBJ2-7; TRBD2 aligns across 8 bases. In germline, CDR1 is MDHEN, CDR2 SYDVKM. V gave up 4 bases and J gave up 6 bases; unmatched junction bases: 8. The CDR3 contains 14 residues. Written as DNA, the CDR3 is TGTGCCAGCAGTTCTGCGGGAGGTTTGTGCGAGCAGTACTTC. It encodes CASSSAGGLCEQYF.

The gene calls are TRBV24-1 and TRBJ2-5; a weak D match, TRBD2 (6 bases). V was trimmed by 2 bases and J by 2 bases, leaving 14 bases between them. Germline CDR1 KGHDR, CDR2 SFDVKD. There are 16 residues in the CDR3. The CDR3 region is CATSDSGVLLQETQYF. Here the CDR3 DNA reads TGTGCCACCAGTGATTCGGGGGTCTTACTTCAAGAGACCCAGTACTTC.

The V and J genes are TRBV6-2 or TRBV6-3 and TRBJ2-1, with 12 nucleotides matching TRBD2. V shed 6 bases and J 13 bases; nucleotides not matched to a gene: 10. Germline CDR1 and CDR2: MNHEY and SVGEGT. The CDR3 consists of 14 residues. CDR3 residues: CASRGLAGQETQFF. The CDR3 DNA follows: TGTGCCAGCAGAGGACTAGCGGGACAAGAGACCCAGTTCTTC.

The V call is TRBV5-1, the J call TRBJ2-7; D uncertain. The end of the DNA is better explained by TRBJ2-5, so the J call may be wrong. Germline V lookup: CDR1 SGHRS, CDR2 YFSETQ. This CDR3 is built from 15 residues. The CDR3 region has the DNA TGCGCCAGCAGCTTGGGACGAAGGGTGGGAGAGACCCAGTACTTC. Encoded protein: CASSLGRRVGETQYF.

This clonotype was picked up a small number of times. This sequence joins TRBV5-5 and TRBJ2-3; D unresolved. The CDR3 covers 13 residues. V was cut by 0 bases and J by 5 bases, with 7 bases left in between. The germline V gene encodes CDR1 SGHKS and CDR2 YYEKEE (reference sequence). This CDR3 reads CASSLGLRDTQYF. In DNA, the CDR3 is TGTGCCAGCAGCTTGGGACTTCGAGATACGCAGTATTTT.

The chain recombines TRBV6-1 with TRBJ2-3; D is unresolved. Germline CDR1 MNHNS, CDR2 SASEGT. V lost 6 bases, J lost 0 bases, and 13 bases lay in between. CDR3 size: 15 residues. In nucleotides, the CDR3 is TGTGCCAGCAGACCACACCGAGCTAGCACAGATACGCAGTATTTT. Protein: CASRPHRASTDTQYF.

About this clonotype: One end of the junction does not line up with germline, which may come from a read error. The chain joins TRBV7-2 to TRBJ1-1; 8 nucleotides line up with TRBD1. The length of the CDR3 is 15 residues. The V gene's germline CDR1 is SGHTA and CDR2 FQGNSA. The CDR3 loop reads CASSRLRQGNTVAFF. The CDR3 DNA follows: TGTGCCAGCAGCCGGCTCAGACAGGGGAACACTGTAGCTTTCTTT.